This TCR beta chain originates from a study of T cells in Graves' hyperthyroidism and ophthalmopathy. This clonotype has a count of ten or more. Its antigen is as yet unknown. The CDR3 spans 13 residues. Trimming cost V 3 bases and J 2 bases, with 7 bases left between them. Germline V gene sequence: CDR1 MGHDK, CDR2 SYGVNS. RNA transcripts gave rise to amplified TCR beta CDR3 regions. A first-round RT-PCR of the TCR CDR3 used the HTBI primer set. TCRdb passed the multiplex PCR reads through MiXCR, listing each CDR3 protein once. The repertoire holds approximately 870,000 distinct CDR3 sequences, with 35% to 40% as singletons. Study findings and constraints: Appearing also in blood were most of the thyroid clonotypes expanded above 0.001.

V usage is TRBV25-1 and J usage is TRBJ1-2, with D unresolved. The sample comprised blood. The clonotype originates from a man aged 18-30 years with Graves' hyperthyroidism. DNA for the CDR3: TGTGCCAGCAGTGAGGGCCTCAACTATGGCTACACCTTC. Translating gives CASSEGLNYGYTF.